The clone carrying this T cell receptor beta chain was found once. In germline, CDR1 is MNHEY, CDR2 SMNVEV (reference sequence). The trim removed 6 bases at V and 6 bases at J, leaving 7 bases unmatched. This CDR3 spans 13 amino acids. The source of the sample is a study of T cell responses to AZD1222 COVID-19 vaccine. Produced via immunoSEQ multiplex PCR; TCRdb's table is partial and in-frame only. The repertoire holds 120,000 to 150,000 clones, with more than 75% as singletons. Sequenced material: peripheral blood, taken 28 days after the second AZD1222 dose. The origin of this receptor is an adult who received the AZD1222 COVID-19 vaccine. The V and J genes are TRBV27 and TRBJ1-2; 7 nucleotides line up with TRBD1. The CDR3 here is CASSRVGGHGYTF. CDR3 bases: TGTGCCAGCAGCAGGGTAGGGGGCCATGGCTACACCTTC.